The 26 T cell receptor beta chains reported below all come from one sample, sequenced in a study of human T cells and chemical hapten exposure. TCRdb analysed the RACE reads with MiXCR anew, one entry per CDR3 protein. In the table there are approximately 120,000 distinct CDR3 sequences, roughly 10% of which are singletons. Time point in this sample: patch test 2, 6 weeks after DPC sensitization. As for treatment: therapeutic diphenylcyclopropenone sensitization with weekly scalp DPC. Sequencing was performed on whole blood, taken in connection with sensitization to the hapten diphenylcyclopropenone (DPC). These receptors originate from a woman between 40 and 55 years old with alopecia areata. Some clones in this sample may be carry-over from other donors' samples.

This clonotype was seen many times. The chain uses TRBV4-3 and TRBJ2-7, with D possibly TRBD1 on 5 matching bases. V lost 0 bases, J lost 7 bases, and 19 bases lay in between. Germline assignment: CDR1 LGHNA and CDR2 YSLEER. The CDR3 is 16 amino acids. The CDR3 here is CASSQDAGSIPLEQYF. CDR3 nucleotides: TGCGCCAGCAGCCAAGACGCAGGGTCAATTCCCCTGGAGCAGTACTTC.

This clonotype was seen a handful of times. The chain couples TRBV6-5 to TRBJ1-1; TRBD1 might be the D (6 bases). With 8 bases removed from V and 0 bases from J, the gap between germline ends came to 13 bases. CDR3 length: 14 amino acids. Looked up from germline, CDR1 is MNHEY and CDR2 is SVGAGI. CDR3 sequence reads: CASLGGAMNTEAFF. The CDR3 nucleotides are TGTGCCAGCCTGGGGGGCGCGATGAACACTGAAGCTTTCTTT.

The chain carries TRBV5-4 and TRBJ2-6; D possibly corresponds to TRBD1 (6 bases). Germline CDR1 SGHNT, CDR2 YYREEE (reference sequence). This CDR3 is built from 15 residues. Trimming cost V 5 bases and J 4 bases, with 13 bases left between them. The CDR3 here is CASSTGPSGANVLTF. The CDR3 DNA sequence: TGTGCCAGCAGTACAGGGCCCTCCGGGGCCAACGTCCTGACTTTC.

This clonotype was observed many times. The CDR3 DNA reads TGTGCCAGCAGCGAAACAGGGGGGCGAACTAATGAAAAACTGTTTTTT. Its protein product is CASSETGGRTNEKLFF. The V call is TRBV9, the J call TRBJ1-4; the match to TRBD1 covers 8 bases. V was pared by 3 bases and J by 1 base, with 5 bases of the junction left unmatched. This CDR3 is built from 16 residues. Germline assignment: CDR1 SGDLS and CDR2 YYNGEE.

V gene TRBV13 combines with J gene TRBJ2-2; D call uncertain. V was shortened by 5 bases and J by 6 bases, with 7 bases between the two germline ends. Looked up from germline, CDR1 is PRHDT and CDR2 is FYEKMQ (reference sequence). This CDR3 contains 12 residues. The CDR3 region has the DNA TGTGCCAGCAGCCCAAACGCCGGGGAGCTGTTTTTT. This gives the protein CASSPNAGELFF.

The table lists this clonotype with many counts. The V and J genes are TRBV20-1 and TRBJ2-5; unclear D gene. The germline V gene encodes CDR1 DFQATT and CDR2 SNEGSKA (reference sequence). CDR3 length: 13 amino acids. V lost 1 base, J lost 0 bases, and 6 bases lay in between. This CDR3 reads CSARGVDQETQYF. CDR3 nucleotide sequence: TGCAGTGCTAGAGGAGTCGACCAAGAGACCCAGTACTTC.

This clonotype was counted ten times or more. The chain combines TRBV7-9 with TRBJ2-3; a possible D gene is TRBD1 (6 bases). The CDR3 consists of 14 residues. Germline CDR1 is SEHNR and CDR2 is FQNEAQ (reference sequence). Trimming pared 4 bases from V and 6 bases from J, leaving 14 bases between. The CDR3 region is CASSWPQGSDTQYF. The CDR3 DNA reads as TGTGCCAGCAGCTGGCCCCAGGGGTCGGATACGCAGTATTTT. Looking up the rest from reference TRBV7-9 and TRBJ2-3 gives the full variable domain: DTGVSQNPRHKITKRGQNVTFRCDPISEHNRLYWYRQTLGQGPEFLTYFQNEAQLEKSRLLSDRFSAERPKGSFSTLEIQRTEQGDSAMYLCASSWPQGSDTQYFGPGTRLTVL.

The chain employs TRBV4-3 and TRBJ2-2; TRBD2 matches 12 bases. Per the germline V gene, CDR1 is LGHNA and CDR2 is YSLEER. There are 16 residues in the CDR3. Trimming removed 0 bases from V and 7 bases from J; junction bases left unmatched: 3. Here the CDR3 DNA reads TGCGCCAGCAGCCAAGAAACTAGCGGGGGGAACGGGGAGCTGTTTTTT. Residues: CASSQETSGGNGELFF.

This clonotype appeared many times. The V and J genes are TRBV10-3 and TRBJ1-3, with D unresolved. Trimming took off 8 bases at V and 1 base at J, with 6 bases between the two ends. The CDR3 is 12 residues long. Germline CDR1 reads ENHRY; CDR2 reads SYGVKD. CDR3 nucleotides: TGTGCCATCGGAGGGTCTGGAAACACCATATATTTT. It encodes CAIGGSGNTIYF.

This clonotype was seen more than once but under ten times. V is TRBV13 and J is TRBJ1-4; D gene ambiguous. This CDR3 region has 14 residues. V was clipped by 2 bases and J by 5 bases, with 9 bases between them. Germline lookup yields CDR1 PRHDT and CDR2 FYEKMQ (reference sequence). CDR3 protein: CASSLRTSNEKLFF. CDR3 sequence (DNA): TGTGCCAGCAGCTTACGAACATCAAATGAAAAACTGTTTTTT.

In this sample, this clonotype turned up many times. DNA for the CDR3: TGTGCCAGCAGCACCCAGAGACTAGCGGGGGCTTCGCAGTATTTT. This codes for CASSTQRLAGASQYF. V usage is TRBV7-6 and J usage is TRBJ2-3; 12 bases are shared with TRBD2. Germline V gene data show CDR1 as SGHVS and CDR2 as FNYEAQ. The CDR3 sequence is 15 residues long. The V and J ends lost 5 bases and 10 bases, in that order; junction bases with no gene match: 10.

This clonotype was seen repeatedly, ten times or more. V gene TRBV10-3 combines with J gene TRBJ2-3; TRBD2 is a possible D gene (5 bases). The CDR3 runs 16 residues. V was shortened by 7 bases and J by 6 bases, with 23 bases between the two germline ends. From germline, CDR1 is ENHRY and CDR2 SYGVKD. CDR3 residues: CAITKTTPRESDTQYF. DNA of the CDR3: TGTGCCATCACCAAGACGACCCCTCGGGAAAGTGATACGCAGTATTTT.

The V and J genes are TRBV5-4 and TRBJ2-5; 9 bases align to TRBD1. Germline-derived CDR1 and CDR2 are SGHNT and YYREEE (reference sequence). V shed 3 bases and J 7 bases; nucleotides not matched to a gene: 7. This CDR3 has 14 amino acids. The CDR3 DNA follows: TGTGCCAGCAGCTCGGGACAGGGTGATCGGACCCAGTACTTC. This encodes CASSSGQGDRTQYF.

This chain uses TRBV24-1 with TRBJ2-2; TRBD1 aligns across 8 bases. CDR1 and CDR2 (germline): KGHDR, SFDVKD. V was pared by 5 bases and J by 5 bases, with 9 bases of the junction left unmatched. The CDR3 length is 16 residues. Here the CDR3 DNA reads TGTGCCACCAGTGGTGACGACAGGGGCAGGACCGGGGAGCTGTTTTTT. This codes for CATSGDDRGRTGELFF.

The V gene is TRBV9, the J gene TRBJ2-3, with D uncertain. The CDR3 spans 12 residues. Germline CDR1 is SGDLS and CDR2 is YYNGEE. With 0 bases removed from V and 14 bases from J, the gap between germline ends came to 13 bases. The CDR3 DNA is TGTGCCAGCAGCGTAGCGGGCGACTGGTTGTATTTT. Its translation is CASSVAGDWLYF. The full variable domain, completed using reference TRBV9 and TRBJ2-3, is DSGVTQTPKHLITATGQRVTLRCSPRSGDLSVYWYQQSLDQGLQFLIQYYNGEERAKGNILERFSAQQFPDLHSELNLSSLELGDSALYFCASSVAGDWLYFGPGTRLTVL.

Ten or more counts support this clonotype. V gene TRBV7-2 combines with J gene TRBJ2-5, with TRBD2 as a possible D gene (6 bases). CDR3 length: 14 residues. The V gene's germline CDR1 is SGHTA and CDR2 FQGNSA. With 1 base removed from V and 4 bases from J, the gap between germline ends came to 10 bases. The CDR3 spells CASSLGGVPETQYF. The CDR3 DNA reads TGTGCCAGCAGCTTAGGGGGGGTCCCAGAGACCCAGTACTTC. Supplemented by reference TRBV7-2 and TRBJ2-5, the full variable domain reads GAGVSQSPSNKVTEKGKDVELRCDPISGHTALYWYRQSLGQGLEFLIYFQGNSAPDKSGLPSDRFSAERTGGSVSTLTIQRTQQEDSAVYLCASSLGGVPETQYFGPGTRLLVL.

This clonotype was detected only a few times. V usage is TRBV11-2 and J usage is TRBJ2-2; D remains unclear. V lost 5 bases, J lost 4 bases, and 11 bases lay in between. CDR1 is SGHAT and CDR2 is FQNNGV in the germline V gene. CDR3 size: 14 residues. The CDR3 protein is CASSHHASTGELFF. DNA for the CDR3: TGTGCCAGCAGCCACCACGCGAGCACCGGGGAGCTGTTTTTT.

This clonotype has at least ten counts. The gene calls are TRBV7-8 and TRBJ1-6, with D unclear. There are 13 residues in the CDR3. Germline CDR1 SGHVS, CDR2 FQNEAQ. Trimming shortened V by 1 base and J by 14 bases, and 12 bases separated the two germline ends. CDR3 in amino acids: CASSLGPLEALHF. Here the CDR3 DNA reads TGTGCCAGCAGCTTAGGCCCGTTGGAGGCCCTCCACTTT. Full variable domain (missing parts from reference TRBV7-8 and TRBJ1-6): GAGVSQSPRYKVAKRGQDVALRCDPISGHVSLFWYQQALGQGPEFLTYFQNEAQLDKSGLPSDRFFAERPEGSVSTLKIQRTQQEDSAVYLCASSLGPLEALHFGNGTRLTVT.

This clonotype was counted between two and nine times. The V call is TRBV29-1, the J call TRBJ2-3; no clear D gene. The germline V gene encodes CDR1 SQVTM and CDR2 ANQGSEA. This CDR3 region has 11 residues. The V end lost 8 bases, the J end lost 7 bases, and 13 bases lay between the germline ends. CDR3 coding DNA: TGCAGCATCCACGTCCGGAATACGCAGTATTTT. It yields the protein CSIHVRNTQYF.

DNA for the CDR3: TGTGCCAGCAGTTCACCGGAGGAGCAGTTCTTC. Protein product: CASSSPEEQFF. The rearrangement links TRBV6-2 or TRBV6-3 to TRBJ2-1, with D uncertain. V lost 4 bases and J 10 bases, leaving 8 bases between the germline ends. Germline CDR1 MNHEY, CDR2 SVGEGT. The CDR3 runs to 11 residues.

The V call is TRBV6-5, the J call TRBJ2-3; the D gene is possibly TRBD1 (7 bases). This CDR3 contains 12 residues. The V and J ends lost 5 bases and 13 bases respectively, with 16 bases between them. CDR1 and CDR2 from the germline V gene are MNHEY and SVGAGI. This CDR3 is CASSAPRGVKYF. The CDR3 DNA reads as TGTGCCAGCAGTGCTCCCAGGGGGGTAAAGTATTTT.

In its sample, this clonotype was seen a few times. The rearrangement links TRBV20-1 to TRBJ1-3; 7 bases fit TRBD1. The V gene's germline CDR1 is DFQATT and CDR2 SNEGSKA (reference sequence). This CDR3 is built from 14 residues. V dropped 6 bases and J dropped 0; count of bases not matched to a gene: 5. For the CDR3, the DNA is TGCAGTGCCCCGGACAGGATCTCTGGAAACACCATATATTTT. It yields the protein CSAPDRISGNTIYF.

This clonotype was counted ten times or more. J is TRBJ1-6 and V is TRBV14, with D maybe TRBD1 (5 bases). V lost 0 bases to trimming and J lost 10 bases, with 16 bases between them. This CDR3 is built from 16 residues. Looked up from germline, CDR1 is SGHDN and CDR2 is FVKESK. DNA of the CDR3: TGTGCCAGCAGCCAAGAACTAGGGGCGGGCAGGTCACCCCTCCACTTT. Amino acids: CASSQELGAGRSPLHF.

This clonotype was counted a few times. The chain carries TRBV7-3 and TRBJ2-1; D is possibly TRBD2 (6 bases). CDR1 SGHTA and CDR2 FQGTGA come from the germline V gene. The CDR3 has 15 amino acids. The V gene lost 5 bases and the J gene lost 7 bases, with 18 bases spanning the gap. CDR3 nucleotide sequence: TGTGCCAGCAGCCTTCACGGGGGACCCCAGAATGAGCAGTTCTTC. Translating it yields CASSLHGGPQNEQFF.

The chain links TRBV28 to TRBJ1-2, with no clear D. CDR3 length: 13 amino acids. CDR1 is MDHEN, CDR2 SYDVKM, per germline. Trimming shortened V by 4 bases and J by 3 bases, and 9 bases separated the two germline ends. CDR3 nucleotides: TGTGCCAGCAGTTCTACGCCGGACTATGGCTACACCTTC. It encodes CASSSTPDYGYTF.

This sequence joins TRBV7-2 and TRBJ1-6, with D unclear. Trimming took 1 base from V and 9 from J, leaving 10 bases between them. Looked up from germline, CDR1 is SGHTA and CDR2 is FQGNSA. The CDR3 is 14 amino acids. The CDR3 is CASSLVPSGSPLHF. The CDR3 DNA is TGTGCCAGCAGCTTAGTTCCCAGCGGTTCACCCCTCCACTTT.